One and the same sample provided the 7 T cell receptor beta chains below, sequenced in a study of T cells in Graves' hyperthyroidism and ophthalmopathy. Researchers took RNA transcripts and amplified the TCR beta CDR3 regions from them. The study used the HTBI primer set for a first-round RT-PCR of the TCR CDR3. MiXCR was run by TCRdb on the multiplex PCR reads, yielding one entry per CDR3 protein. The table lists nearly 600,000 distinct CDR3 sequences, around 13% of them singletons, with roughly 5.5% in the top ten. Sequencing input: blood. The receptor set was obtained from a woman aged 30 to 39 with Graves' hyperthyroidism that later progressed to Graves' ophthalmopathy.

The table lists this clonotype with many counts. The chain is built from TRBV11-2 and TRBJ2-1, with 8 bases fitting TRBD2. The CDR3 contains 17 residues. CDR1 is SGHAT, CDR2 FQNNGV, per germline. With V trimmed by 6 bases and J by 0 bases, 10 bases remained unmatched. For the CDR3, the DNA is TGTGCCAGCAGGAGGGTGGGGACTAGACGCTCCTACAATGAGCAGTTCTTC. This translates into CASRRVGTRRSYNEQFF.

In its sample, this clonotype was seen many times. The chain links TRBV5-5 to TRBJ2-5, with D possibly matching TRBD1 (5 bases). This CDR3 comprises 15 residues. The germline V gene has CDR1 SGHKS and CDR2 YYEKEE (reference sequence). V lost 3 bases, J lost 1 base, and 13 bases lay in between. CDR3 in amino acids: CASSWSAGSQETQYF. CDR3 nucleotides: TGTGCCAGCAGCTGGTCGGCAGGGTCCCAAGAGACCCAGTACTTC. The full variable domain, rest sourced from reference TRBV5-5 and TRBJ2-5, is DAGVTQSPTHLIKTRGQQVTLRCSPISGHKSVSWYQQVLGQGPQFIFQYYEKEERGRGNFPDRFSARQFPNYSSELNVNALLLGDSALYLCASSWSAGSQETQYFGPGTRLLVL.

This clonotype was detected a few times. The chain joins TRBV20-1 to TRBJ1-1, with 12 nucleotides matching TRBD1. The CDR3 contains 15 residues. J lost 6 bases, V lost 6 bases, and 11 bases had no gene match. CDR1 DFQATT and CDR2 SNEGSKA come from the germline V gene (reference sequence). This chain's CDR3 is CSAPGTGGPTAEAFF. CDR3 coding DNA: TGCAGTGCCCCTGGGACAGGGGGCCCCACCGCTGAAGCTTTCTTT.

This clonotype was seen more than once but under ten times. V and J are TRBV10-3 and TRBJ2-2, with D perhaps matching TRBD2 (6 bases). Trimming stripped 8 bases from V and 4 bases from J, with 14 bases between. Germline values: CDR1 ENHRY, CDR2 SYGVKD. CDR3 length: 14 residues. CDR3 sequence reads: CAILAGSSTGELFF. The CDR3 nucleotides are TGTGCCATCCTGGCGGGGAGTAGCACCGGGGAGCTGTTTTTT.

On this clonotype itself: This may come from a read error, since a much larger clone is one base off. The chain links TRBV28 to TRBJ2-3, with TRBD1 as a possible D gene (5 bases). The germline CDR1 and CDR2 sequences are MDHEN and SYDVKM. There are 14 residues in the CDR3. The CDR3: CACSLPRVADTQYF. The CDR3 region has the DNA TGTGCCTGCAGTTTACCCAGGGTAGCAGATACGCAGTATTTT.

The table lists this clonotype with a few counts. The rearrangement joins TRBV13 to TRBJ2-1; TRBD2 aligns across 7 bases. This CDR3 region has 16 residues. The germline V gene has CDR1 PRHDT and CDR2 FYEKMQ (reference sequence). The J segment lost 3 bases and the V segment lost 2 bases, leaving 7 bases of the junction unmatched. Written as DNA, the CDR3 is TGTGCCAGCAGCTTAAGGGCTAGCGGAAACTACAATGAGCAGTTCTTC. It yields the protein CASSLRASGNYNEQFF.

This clonotype was counted at least ten times. The rearrangement uses TRBV9 and TRBJ2-2; 8 positions agree with TRBD1. The V gene's germline CDR1 is SGDLS and CDR2 YYNGEE. V shed 2 bases and J 6 bases; nucleotides not matched to a gene: 6. The CDR3 loop spans 15 amino acids. The CDR3 region has the DNA TGTGCCAGCAGCGTTTCAGGGGGCACGGCCGGGGAGCTGTTTTTT. Encoded protein: CASSVSGGTAGELFF.